These 23 T cell receptor beta chains were all obtained from the same sample, sequenced in a study of shared clonotypes between healthy human individuals. The protocol was immunoSEQ multiplex PCR, while the TCRdb copy is restricted to in-frame clones and leaves out a portion. The sample has millions of clones; about 95% are singletons. Sequencing used naive CD4+ T cells sorted from blood. Subset specified: CD45RA+ positively selected. The receptors here all came from a young man in good health.

This chain links TRBV6-1 with TRBJ1-3; D gene ambiguous. The CDR3 extends over 14 amino acids. Germline V CDR1 and CDR2: MNHNS, SASEGT. Trimming cost V 8 bases and J 0 bases, with 11 bases left between them. Written as DNA, the CDR3 is TGTGCCAGCCCGACAACTCCCTCTGGAAACACCATATATTTT. Protein: CASPTTPSGNTIYF.

The J gene is TRBJ2-2, the V gene TRBV2; no definite D call. This CDR3 is built from 15 residues. The V and J ends lost 5 bases and 4 bases respectively, with 14 bases between them. In germline, CDR1 is SNHLY, CDR2 FYNNEI. CDR3 bases: TGTGCCAGCAGTTACACCGTGATCGGCACCGGGGAGCTGTTTTTT. Protein product: CASSYTVIGTGELFF.

The V and J genes are TRBV5-1 and TRBJ2-3; D unclear. The CDR3 totals 15 residues. Looked up from germline, CDR1 is SGHRS and CDR2 is YFSETQ. V lost 5 bases to trimming and J lost 0 bases, with 13 bases between them. The CDR3 coding sequence is TGCGCCAGCAGATTCAACCCTCGTAGCACAGATACGCAGTATTTT. Protein sequence: CASRFNPRSTDTQYF.

This chain links TRBV7-2 with TRBJ2-2; D uncertain. Germline loops: CDR1 SGHTA, CDR2 FQGNSA. With 2 bases removed from V and 5 bases from J, the gap between germline ends came to 15 bases. The CDR3 spans 16 residues. CDR3 region: CASSLNPGRVTGELFF. CDR3 coding DNA: TGTGCCAGCAGCTTAAATCCGGGTCGAGTTACCGGGGAGCTGTTTTTT.

The chain employs TRBV5-1 and TRBJ2-7; no clear D. This CDR3 contains 12 residues. The germline gives CDR1 SGHRS, CDR2 YFSETQ. Deletions cut 5 bases from V and 3 bases from J, with 9 bases between. This chain's CDR3 is CASRSDGYEQYF. The DNA for the CDR3 is TGCGCCAGCAGATCGGACGGCTACGAGCAGTACTTC.

A single count supports this clone. The chain recombines TRBV6-1 with TRBJ2-1; D gene uncertain. Germline V gene sequence: CDR1 MNHNS, CDR2 SASEGT. V lost 1 base and J 6 bases, leaving 13 bases between the germline ends. The CDR3 sequence is 15 residues long. In DNA form, the CDR3 reads TGTGCCAGCAGTGAAGGTAGGGTCAACCCCAATGAGCAGTTCTTC. The encoded protein is CASSEGRVNPNEQFF.

With respect to this clone: A junction boundary mismatches the germline segment, possibly from a read error. The rearrangement uses TRBV7-7 and TRBJ2-2; weak D call: TRBD1 (5 bases). The CDR3 contains 12 residues. CDR1 is SSHAT and CDR2 is FNYEAQ in the germline V gene (reference sequence). The CDR3 nucleotides are TGTGCTAGCAGCTCAGGGACCGGGGAGCTGTTTTTT. Amino acid sequence: CASSSGTGELFF.

The chain is built from TRBV7-9 and TRBJ2-5, with 9 bases fitting TRBD1. Germline CDR1 and CDR2: SEHNR and FQNEAQ (reference sequence). This CDR3 has 14 amino acids. Trimming took 9 bases from V and 5 from J; bases not matched to a gene: 10. The CDR3 reads CASGSTGGSETQYF. CDR3 bases: TGTGCCAGTGGCAGTACAGGGGGCTCTGAGACCCAGTACTTC.

This clone was found once. The J gene is TRBJ1-5, the V gene TRBV7-2; D not certain. CDR3 length equals 16 residues. Per the germline V gene, CDR1 is SGHTA and CDR2 is FQGNSA. Trimming removed 5 bases from V and 1 base from J, with 15 bases in between. The chain's CDR3 is CASSPPGSGSNQPQHF. In DNA form, the CDR3 reads TGTGCCAGCAGCCCCCCCGGCTCGGGAAGCAATCAGCCCCAGCATTTT.

The V call is TRBV6-5, the J call TRBJ2-7, with TRBD2 identical over 11 bases. The junction had 3 bases not matched to a gene; V was cut back by 5 bases and J by 3 bases. The CDR3 length is 14 residues. Germline lookup yields CDR1 MNHEY and CDR2 SVGAGI. CDR3 sequence reads: CASSKTSGGYEQYF. CDR3 coding DNA: TGTGCCAGCAGTAAAACTAGCGGGGGCTACGAGCAGTACTTC.

The genes are TRBV27 and TRBJ1-2; possibly TRBD1 for D (5 bases). V lost 2 bases, J lost 3 bases, and 10 bases lay in between. CDR3 length: 14 amino acids. Germline loops: CDR1 MNHEY, CDR2 SMNVEV (reference sequence). CDR3 protein: CASSLGGLDYGYTF. The CDR3 nucleotides read TGTGCCAGCAGTTTAGGGGGTTTGGACTATGGCTACACCTTC.

The CDR3, as DNA: TGTGCCAGCAGTGATGGGGGCCCACGGGCTGGAAACACCATATATTTT. It specifies CASSDGGPRAGNTIYF. The chain is built from TRBV2 and TRBJ1-3; the D gene is possibly TRBD1 (6 bases). CDR3 length: 16 residues. Germline values: CDR1 SNHLY, CDR2 FYNNEI. V was pared by 3 bases and J by 2 bases, with 14 bases between.

The chain employs TRBV21-1 and TRBJ2-5; the table's D call of TRBD2 was not tested on the DNA. TRBV21-1 corresponds to a pseudogene. CDR3 length equals 14 residues. The CDR3 nucleotides read TGTGCCAGCAGCAAAGGGGCGGGGTTAGAGACCCAGTACTTC. Amino acid sequence: CASSKGAGLETQYF.

The chain carries TRBV18 and TRBJ1-5; 7 bases line up with TRBD1. Germline trimming cut 2 bases from V and 7 bases from J; bases unmatched to any gene: 8. Germline assignment: CDR1 KGHSH and CDR2 LQKENI. The CDR3 has 15 amino acids. CDR3 residues: CASSPFDRAGQPQHF. The CDR3 region has the DNA TGTGCCAGCTCACCATTCGACAGGGCGGGACAGCCCCAGCATTTT.

The table lists this clone with a count of one. CDR3 region: CASSWDRTSGSGRSYNEQFF. The CDR3, as DNA: TGCGCCAGCAGCTGGGATAGGACTAGCGGGAGCGGAAGGTCCTACAATGAGCAGTTCTTC. The J gene is TRBJ2-1, the V gene TRBV5-1, with 13 bases aligning to TRBD2. CDR1 is SGHRS and CDR2 is YFSETQ in the germline V gene. The length of the CDR3 is 20 residues. J gave up 1 base and V 3 bases, and 13 bases lay outside the gene matches.

The V call is TRBV5-1, the J call TRBJ1-1; TRBD1 agrees at 8 bases. The CDR3 runs 13 residues. V shed 4 bases, J shed 4 bases, and the junction held 3 bases outside the gene matches. CDR1 SGHRS and CDR2 YFSETQ come from the germline V gene. The CDR3 DNA follows: TGCGCCAGCAGCACGGACAGGGCCACTGAAGCTTTCTTT. As protein: CASSTDRATEAFF.

The chain recombines TRBV27 with TRBJ2-1, with 8 bases identical to TRBD1. The CDR3 length is 15 residues. With 2 bases clipped from V and 4 bases from J, the junction kept 4 bases outside the gene matches. The germline V gene encodes CDR1 MNHEY and CDR2 SMNVEV (reference sequence). CDR3 nucleotide sequence: TGTGCCAGCAGTTTAGAGGACAGGGCGTACAATGAGCAGTTCTTC. It specifies CASSLEDRAYNEQFF.

In this sample, this clone turned up a few times. This same CDR3 is encoded by further DNA sequences in the sample. The V gene is TRBV30, the J gene TRBJ1-1, with a weak D call TRBD1 (5 bases). This CDR3 is 13 amino acids long. V dropped 0 bases and J dropped 0 bases, with 5 bases sitting between them. Germline values: CDR1 GTSNPN, CDR2 SVGIG (reference sequence). CDR3 sequence (DNA): TGTGCCTGGAGTGTACAGGTGAACACTGAAGCTTTCTTT. The encoded protein is CAWSVQVNTEAFF.

A note on this clone: Other DNA sequences from this sample encode an identical CDR3 as well. The chain combines TRBV27 with TRBJ1-1; D possibly corresponds to TRBD1 (6 bases). V gave up 2 bases and J gave up 0 bases, with 7 bases separating them. Germline assignment: CDR1 MNHEY and CDR2 SMNVEV (reference sequence). This CDR3 is 14 amino acids long. Here the CDR3 reads CASSLGQMNTEAFF. DNA of the CDR3: TGTGCCAGCAGTTTAGGACAGATGAACACTGAAGCTTTCTTT.

This clone came up once. The CDR3 carries no conserved terminal phenylalanine or tryptophan, so it likely arises from a read error. The DNA is left out, because the CDR3 cannot be placed on it with certainty; the CDR3 is given as TCRdb lists it. The gene calls are TRBV11-2 and TRBJ2-7; the table's D call TRBD2 went unverified against the DNA. In germline, CDR1 is SGHAT, CDR2 FQNNGV. 10 amino acids form the CDR3, both terminal residues included. The CDR3 protein is CASSLTGLIH.

V usage is TRBV7-8 and J usage is TRBJ2-3, with D perhaps TRBD2 (6 bases). CDR3 length: 15 amino acids. Trimming cost V 1 base and J 3 bases, with 11 bases left between them. Germline loops: CDR1 SGHVS, CDR2 FQNEAQ. CDR3 residues: CASSLDGSKTDTQYF. In DNA form, the CDR3 reads TGTGCCAGCAGCTTAGACGGGAGTAAAACAGATACGCAGTATTTT.

Points on this clone: Additional DNA sequences in this sample encode the identical CDR3. This sequence joins TRBV2 and TRBJ2-3; 14 positions agree with TRBD2. The CDR3 runs 15 residues. Germline-derived CDR1 and CDR2 are SNHLY and FYNNEI. V gave up 7 bases and J gave up 6 bases; unmatched junction bases: 6. The CDR3 reads CASTRTSGGRDTQYF. Here the CDR3 DNA reads TGTGCCAGCACCCGGACTAGCGGGGGGAGGGATACGCAGTATTTT.

With respect to this clone: Other DNA variants within this sample encode the same CDR3. This chain uses TRBV5-1 with TRBJ2-3; 7 bases are a match to TRBD1. CDR3 size: 14 residues. The V gene's germline CDR1 is SGHRS and CDR2 YFSETQ. Unmatched junction bases numbered 4, after V lost 2 bases and J lost 4 bases. In nucleotides, the CDR3 is TGCGCCAGCAGCTTCGGACAGGTCCCAGATACGCAGTATTTT. It specifies CASSFGQVPDTQYF.